This entry lists 28 T cell receptor beta chains sequenced from one sample in a study of blood T cells in healthy people across ages. It was with a sample-barcoded 5' primer and a J-beta primer mix that a second PCR of about 7 to 12 cycles was run. One entry per CDR3 protein, called by TCRdb with MiXCR from the 5' RACE reads. The sample has some 550,000 distinct CDR3 sequences; 40% to 50% are singletons. Source material: blood. The source of these receptors is a man older than 75 in good health.

The sample holds one count of this clonotype. This chain links TRBV7-2 with TRBJ2-6; tentative D call: TRBD1 (5 bases). Trimming shortened V by 6 bases and J by 2 bases, and 14 bases separated the two germline ends. CDR1 and CDR2 from the germline V gene are SGHTA and FQGNSA. The CDR3 spans 16 residues. The DNA of the CDR3 is TGTGCCAGCAGAGAGAAAGGGGTGGCTGGGGCCAACGTCCTGACTTTC. Translation gives CASREKGVAGANVLTF.

V is TRBV5-1 and J is TRBJ2-4; 9 positions match TRBD1. The DNA end is more similar to TRBJ2-7, so the J call may be wrong. This CDR3 comprises 15 residues. Germline V CDR1 and CDR2: SGHRS, YFSETQ. The CDR3 spells CASSPGQGRSHEQYF. The CDR3 nucleotides are TGCGCCAGCAGCCCGGGACAGGGAAGGAGCCACGAGCAGTACTTC.

V usage is TRBV6-6 and J usage is TRBJ1-1; 9 nucleotides align to TRBD1. The trim removed 0 bases at V and 7 bases at J, leaving 6 bases unmatched. The CDR3 runs 15 residues. CDR1 and CDR2 (germline): MNHNY, SVGAGI (reference sequence). CDR3 region: CASSYSGTGIYEAFF. In DNA form, the CDR3 reads TGTGCCAGCAGTTACTCCGGGACAGGGATTTATGAAGCTTTCTTT.

The chain uses TRBV12-3 or TRBV12-4 and TRBJ1-1; weak D call: TRBD1 (5 bases). The CDR3 is made up of 15 amino acids. The germline V and J ends were trimmed by 6 bases and 4 bases, with 18 bases remaining between them. CDR3 DNA sequence: TGTGCCAGCAGCACGGGGGGGGGTGCGGTCACTGAAGCTTTCTTT. It translates to CASSTGGGAVTEAFF.

The chain has TRBV20-1 and TRBJ2-7, with 13 positions matching TRBD2. The CDR3 runs to 18 residues. Germline CDR1 and CDR2: DFQATT and SNEGSKA (reference sequence). Trimming at V came to 4 bases and at J to 7 bases, leaving 19 bases not matched to a gene. The CDR3 DNA sequence: TGCAGTGCTACCGTTCGCCCGACTAGCGGGAGGCTCTACAATGAGCAGTACTTC. It encodes CSATVRPTSGRLYNEQYF.

This sequence joins TRBV20-1 and TRBJ1-2, with D uncertain. This CDR3 has 12 residues. Germline values: CDR1 DFQATT, CDR2 SNEGSKA (reference sequence). V was clipped by 6 bases and J by 3 bases, with 11 bases between them. The CDR3 protein is CSARRADYGYTF. The CDR3 nucleotides are TGCAGTGCCAGGAGGGCAGACTATGGCTACACCTTC.

The rearrangement uses TRBV5-1 and TRBJ2-7; D is uncertain. The CDR3 is made up of 13 amino acids. Trimming took off 4 bases at V and 2 bases at J, with 10 bases between the two ends. Germline CDR1 is SGHRS and CDR2 is YFSETQ. The CDR3 coding sequence is TGCGCCAGCAGCGTTACGGTGGCCTACGAGCAGTACTTC. Translating it yields CASSVTVAYEQYF.

This sequence joins TRBV4-3 and TRBJ1-5; 7 nucleotides match TRBD1. V trimming: 5 bases; J trimming: 9 bases; junction bases outside the gene matches: 7. In germline, CDR1 is LGHNA, CDR2 YSLEER. This CDR3 has 13 residues. The CDR3 here is CASSLNRGRPQHF. The CDR3, as DNA: TGCGCCAGCAGCTTGAACAGGGGTAGGCCCCAGCATTTT.

This chain connects TRBV4-3 to TRBJ2-5; D call uncertain. The DNA end is more similar to TRBJ2-7, so the J call may be wrong. The CDR3 covers 15 residues. Germline values: CDR1 LGHNA, CDR2 YSLEER. CDR3 bases: TGCGCCAGCAGCCAAGATAAGGCCTCCCCCTACGAGCAGTACTTC. Its protein product is CASSQDKASPYEQYF.

The chain combines TRBV20-1 with TRBJ2-7; D assignment may be TRBD1 or TRBD2 (5 bases each). The end of the DNA is better explained by TRBJ2-5, so the J call may be wrong. The germline V gene has CDR1 DFQATT and CDR2 SNEGSKA (reference sequence). The CDR3 has 13 amino acids. The CDR3 reads CSAGGISVETQYF. The DNA of the CDR3 is TGCAGTGCTGGGGGTATTTCGGTGGAGACCCAGTACTTC.

A few counts support this clonotype. This sequence joins TRBV28 and TRBJ2-3; D perhaps matches TRBD1 (5 bases). Per germline, CDR1 MDHEN and CDR2 SYDVKM. This CDR3 region has 18 residues. With 5 bases removed from V and 1 base from J, the gap between germline ends came to 22 bases. The CDR3 spells CASSPRAGFPGGTDTQYF. In DNA, the CDR3 is TGTGCCAGCAGTCCCAGGGCCGGGTTCCCAGGCGGCACAGATACGCAGTATTTT.

The rearrangement links TRBV11-2 to TRBJ2-5; 7 bases are shared with TRBD1. The CDR3 totals 15 residues. CDR1 and CDR2 from the germline V gene are SGHAT and FQNNGV. With V trimmed by 1 base and J by 11 bases, 13 bases remained unmatched. CDR3 amino acids: CASSLGSRGTSVQYF. CDR3 nucleotides: TGTGCCAGCAGCTTAGGTAGCAGGGGGACCTCTGTGCAGTACTTC.

V gene TRBV7-2 combines with J gene TRBJ1-2, with 8 bases lining up with TRBD1. Germline CDR1 reads SGHTA; CDR2 reads FQGNSA. The CDR3 contains 15 residues. J lost 4 bases, V lost 6 bases, and 10 bases had no gene match. The CDR3 coding sequence is TGTGCCAGCAGTCCAACCGGGACAGGAGTCTATGGCTACACCTTC. It specifies CASSPTGTGVYGYTF.

This clonotype has a handful of counts. The chain recombines TRBV29-1 with TRBJ2-2; D ambiguous. The V and J ends lost 4 bases and 4 bases respectively, with 10 bases between them. The germline V gene encodes CDR1 SQVTM and CDR2 ANQGSEA. The CDR3 sequence is 13 residues long. This chain's CDR3 is CSVGLVGTGELFF. The DNA for the CDR3 is TGCAGCGTTGGACTGGTGGGCACCGGGGAGCTGTTTTTT.

The V gene is TRBV9, the J gene TRBJ2-1, with D perhaps matching TRBD2 (6 bases). This CDR3 spans 17 amino acids. Germline V gives CDR1 SGDLS, CDR2 YYNGEE. Trimming removed 0 bases at V and 1 base at J, with 14 bases between. CDR3 sequence (DNA): TGTGCCAGCAGCGTAGGCCCCCCCAGCGGGTCCTACAATGAGCAGTTCTTC. Protein product: CASSVGPPSGSYNEQFF.

In the case of this clonotype: An end of the junction does not agree with germline; a read error may underlie this. The genes are TRBV7-9 and TRBJ1-4, with 8 bases aligning to TRBD1. This CDR3 spans 16 amino acids. Per the germline V gene, CDR1 is SEHNR and CDR2 is FQNEAQ (reference sequence). The CDR3 region is CAGSPQGGQTNEKLFF. The CDR3 region has the DNA TGTGCCGGCAGCCCACAGGGGGGGCAAACTAATGAAAAACTGTTTTTT.

This clonotype was counted between two and nine times. The chain recombines TRBV7-2 with TRBJ2-3, with a possible D match to TRBD1 (6 bases). With 3 bases removed from V and 0 bases from J, the gap between germline ends came to 10 bases. The CDR3 is 15 residues long. Germline-derived CDR1 and CDR2 are SGHTA and FQGNSA. CDR3 protein: CASSFPGVSTDTQYF. CDR3 nucleotide sequence: TGTGCCAGCAGCTTTCCAGGGGTTAGCACAGATACGCAGTATTTT.

Concerning this clonotype itself: It may be a read error: a sequence one base away is much more abundant. This chain uses TRBV6-1 with TRBJ2-7; 7 nucleotides line up with TRBD1. The germline CDR1 and CDR2 sequences are MNHNS and SASEGT. Trimming removed 5 bases from V and 12 bases from J; junction bases left unmatched: 25. This CDR3 spans 17 amino acids. This CDR3 is CASSPYRKTGQICQRYF. Written as DNA, the CDR3 is TGTGCCAGCAGTCCCTATAGAAAGACAGGGCAGATTTGTCAGCGGTACTTC.

This clonotype was seen only a few times. The gene calls are TRBV7-2 and TRBJ2-5, with unresolved D. The assigned J gene may be wrong: the sequence end matches TRBJ2-4 better. Germline V CDR1 and CDR2: SGHTA, FQGNSA. This CDR3 is 12 amino acids long. CDR3 protein: CASSSPGNIQYF. Here the CDR3 DNA reads TGTGCCAGCAGCTCACCTGGAAACATTCAGTACTTC.

The chain carries TRBV5-1 and TRBJ2-7; no clear D. The CDR3 loop spans 15 amino acids. Trimming removed 2 bases at V and 2 bases at J, with 14 bases between. Germline values: CDR1 SGHRS, CDR2 YFSETQ. The DNA for the CDR3 is TGCGCCAGCAGCTTTTCCCCTGGGGTCACCTACGAGCAGTACTTC. The encoded protein is CASSFSPGVTYEQYF.

The chain joins TRBV7-2 to TRBJ2-5; D might be TRBD1 or TRBD2, each matching 5 bases. There are 14 residues in the CDR3. The V end was cut by 5 bases, the J end by 5 bases, with 15 bases between. Germline loops: CDR1 SGHTA, CDR2 FQGNSA. The CDR3 is CASSPWDGAETQYF. The CDR3 nucleotides read TGTGCCAGCAGCCCTTGGGACGGTGCGGAGACCCAGTACTTC.

Only a few counts were recorded for this clonotype. The chain combines TRBV27 with TRBJ2-3; perhaps TRBD2 as D (5 bases). CDR1 is MNHEY and CDR2 is SMNVEV in the germline V gene (reference sequence). CDR3 length equals 13 residues. Trimming took 5 bases from V and 1 from J, leaving 7 bases between them. The CDR3: CASSRRGTDTQYF. The CDR3 bases are TGTGCCAGCAGTAGGCGGGGCACAGATACGCAGTATTTT.

This clonotype was seen a few times. The CDR3 nucleotides are TGTGCCAGCAGTGAATGGGGACGGGGTTTCCAAGAGACCCAGTACTTC. It specifies CASSEWGRGFQETQYF. The chain couples TRBV6-1 to TRBJ2-5, with D perhaps being TRBD1 or TRBD2 (5 bases each). The V gene lost 2 bases and the J gene lost 1 base, with 14 bases spanning the gap. Germline CDR1 is MNHNS and CDR2 is SASEGT. The CDR3 is 16 residues long.

This chain uses TRBV2 with TRBJ1-5, with 7 bases aligning to TRBD1. J was trimmed by 9 bases and V by 8 bases; bases with no gene match: 16. Germline lookup yields CDR1 SNHLY and CDR2 FYNNEI. This CDR3 region has 15 residues. CDR3 bases: TGTGCCAGCTTCCAGGGGGAGGGATCGGTTCGGCCCCAGCATTTT. Translation: CASFQGEGSVRPQHF. Filled out from reference TRBV2 and TRBJ1-5, the complete variable domain reads EPEVTQTPSHQVTQMGQEVILRCVPISNHLYFYWYRQILGQKVEFLVSFYNNEISEKSEIFDDQFSVERPDGSNFTLKIRSTKLEDSAMYFCASFQGEGSVRPQHFGDGTRLSIL.

This clonotype was counted between two and nine times. This chain connects TRBV20-1 to TRBJ2-3, with 14 nucleotides matching TRBD2. The CDR3 is 17 residues long. Unmatched junction bases numbered 10, after V lost 4 bases and J lost 4 bases. Germline V gives CDR1 DFQATT, CDR2 SNEGSKA (reference sequence). The CDR3 nucleotides are TGCAGTGCTACTACATGGGGACTAGCGGGAGTAGCAGATACGCAGTATTTT. This gives the protein CSATTWGLAGVADTQYF.

The chain couples TRBV7-2 to TRBJ2-5; D remains ambiguous. Germline V CDR1 and CDR2: SGHTA, FQGNSA. Trimming left V 2 bases short and J 0 bases short, with 7 bases between. CDR3 size: 14 residues. CDR3 bases: TGTGCCAGCAGCTTAATTCGGAACCAAGAGACCCAGTACTTC. It codes for CASSLIRNQETQYF. The variable domain in full, with the rest retrieved from reference TRBV7-2 and TRBJ2-5, is GAGVSQSPSNKVTEKGKDVELRCDPISGHTALYWYRQSLGQGLEFLIYFQGNSAPDKSGLPSDRFSAERTGGSVSTLTIQRTQQEDSAVYLCASSLIRNQETQYFGPGTRLLVL.

The chain recombines TRBV29-1 with TRBJ2-1; D not certain. The V end lost 5 bases, the J end lost 5 bases, and 13 bases lay between the germline ends. This CDR3 is 13 amino acids long. Per germline, CDR1 SQVTM and CDR2 ANQGSEA. The CDR3 DNA follows: TGCAGCGTTTGGAGCGCGAATAACAATGAGCAGTTCTTC. Protein product: CSVWSANNNEQFF.

This clonotype turned up a few times. The chain joins TRBV27 to TRBJ2-1; D may correspond to TRBD1 or TRBD2 (6 bases each). Trimming cost V 7 bases and J 8 bases, with 12 bases left between them. Germline CDR1 is MNHEY and CDR2 is SMNVEV (reference sequence). The CDR3 is 12 residues long. In DNA form, the CDR3 reads TGTGCCAGCATTTCGGGGGCCTATGAGCAGTTCTTC. It is translated as CASISGAYEQFF.